One sample yielded the 7 T cell receptor beta chains listed below, sequenced in a study of T cells in Graves' hyperthyroidism and ophthalmopathy. Amplification of TCR beta CDR3 regions was performed using RNA transcripts as template. A set of HTBI primers served as the primers for a first-round RT-PCR of the TCR CDR3. TCRdb re-called the multiplex PCR reads through MiXCR, storing one row per CDR3 protein. The sample gives roughly 500,000 distinct CDR3 sequences, more than 11% of which show up once; roughly 5.5% is in the top ten. Specimen: blood. The receptors derive from a woman in her 30s with Graves' hyperthyroidism that later progressed to Graves' ophthalmopathy.

This clonotype was seen at least ten times. The chain joins TRBV7-9 to TRBJ1-4; D remains ambiguous. The CDR3 consists of 15 residues. V lost 5 bases, J lost 4 bases, and 14 bases lay in between. Germline assignment: CDR1 SEHNR and CDR2 FQNEAQ (reference sequence). CDR3 nucleotides: TGTGCCAGCAGCCAACCCTTGACACATAATGAAAAACTGTTTTTT. It specifies CASSQPLTHNEKLFF.

This clonotype has ten or more counts. The rearrangement joins TRBV12-3 or TRBV12-4 to TRBJ2-1; D is possibly TRBD2 (5 bases). There are 14 residues in the CDR3. V shed 2 bases and J shed 4 bases, with 9 bases lying between them. CDR3 coding DNA: TGTGCCAGCAGTTTACGGGGTCTTTACAATGAGCAGTTCTTC. Translation gives CASSLRGLYNEQFF.

This clonotype was detected ten times or more. This chain uses TRBV2 with TRBJ1-5; weak D call: TRBD1 (5 bases). The CDR3 runs to 15 residues. The V and J ends lost 4 bases and 7 bases respectively, with 17 bases between them. Germline CDR1 is SNHLY and CDR2 is FYNNEI. The CDR3 loop is CASSVVRGENQPQHF. In DNA, the CDR3 is TGTGCCAGCAGTGTCGTTCGGGGGGAGAACCAGCCCCAGCATTTT. Full variable domain (rest looked up from reference TRBV2 and TRBJ1-5): EPEVTQTPSHQVTQMGQEVILRCVPISNHLYFYWYRQILGQKVEFLVSFYNNEISEKSEIFDDQFSVERPDGSNFTLKIRSTKLEDSAMYFCASSVVRGENQPQHFGDGTRLSIL.

This clonotype occurred many times. The chain links TRBV6-2 or TRBV6-3 to TRBJ1-2; no definite D call. Germline V lookup: CDR1 MNHEY, CDR2 SVGEGT. V lost 2 bases, J lost 6 bases, and 7 bases lay in between. The CDR3 loop spans 12 amino acids. The CDR3 reads CASSYEPNGYTF. The DNA of the CDR3 is TGTGCCAGCAGTTACGAGCCTAATGGCTACACCTTC.

As concerns this clonotype: A clone one base away is much larger, so this may be a read error. The rearrangement joins TRBV10-3 to TRBJ2-3; a weak D match, TRBD1 (5 bases). CDR1 is ENHRY and CDR2 is SYGVKD in the germline V gene. The CDR3 sequence is 16 residues long. Here the CDR3 reads CVISESPRGGTDTQYF. The CDR3, as DNA: TGTGTCATCAGTGAGTCGCCAAGGGGTGGCACAGATACGCAGTATTTT.

This clonotype came up a few times. The rearrangement uses TRBV20-1 and TRBJ2-7, with D possibly being TRBD1 (5 bases). V lost 6 bases and J lost 3, with 12 bases in between. The germline V gene has CDR1 DFQATT and CDR2 SNEGSKA (reference sequence). CDR3 size: 12 residues. CDR3 sequence reads: CSARYDSYEQYF. The CDR3 DNA sequence: TGCAGTGCCAGATACGACAGCTACGAGCAGTACTTC.

This clonotype appeared many times. The chain carries TRBV7-3 and TRBJ2-2; a possible D gene is TRBD2 (5 bases). V was pared by 7 bases and J by 3 bases, with 18 bases between. The CDR3 is 16 residues long. In germline, CDR1 is SGHTA, CDR2 FQGTGA. CDR3 nucleotides: TGTGCCAGCACCTCGGCGAGCGGTAGTGACACCGGGGAGCTGTTTTTT. Translated, it gives CASTSASGSDTGELFF.